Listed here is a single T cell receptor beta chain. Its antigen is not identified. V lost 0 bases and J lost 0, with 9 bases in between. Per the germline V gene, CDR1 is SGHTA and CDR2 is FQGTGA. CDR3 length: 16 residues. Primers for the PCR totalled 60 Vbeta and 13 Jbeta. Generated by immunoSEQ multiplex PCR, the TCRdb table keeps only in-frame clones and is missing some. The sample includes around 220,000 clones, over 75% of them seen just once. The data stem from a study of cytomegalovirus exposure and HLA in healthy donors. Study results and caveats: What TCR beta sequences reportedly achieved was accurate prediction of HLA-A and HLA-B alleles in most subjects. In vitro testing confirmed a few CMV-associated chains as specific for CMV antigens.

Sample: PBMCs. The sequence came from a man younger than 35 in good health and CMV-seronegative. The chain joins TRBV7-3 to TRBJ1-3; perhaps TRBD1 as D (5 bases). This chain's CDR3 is CASSLTGGFSGNTIYF. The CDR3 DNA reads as TGTGCCAGCAGCTTAACGGGGGGTTTCTCTGGAAACACCATATATTTT.